The next 13 T cell receptor beta chains were all read from a single sample in a study of control samples from healthy donors and cancer patients. The data were produced by immunoSEQ multiplex PCR, yet TCRdb's version contains in-frame clones alone and is incomplete. The sample lists roughly 100,000 clones, roughly 91% occurring once. The sample was PBMCs. These receptors all come from a man in his 60s with lung cancer.

V usage is TRBV24-1 and J usage is TRBJ2-2, with D possibly TRBD1 on 5 matching bases. V lost 8 bases and J lost 2, with 8 bases in between. The CDR3 spans 13 residues. Germline values: CDR1 KGHDR, CDR2 SFDVKD. The CDR3, as DNA: TGTGCCACCATGACAGCTAACACCGGGGAGCTGTTTTTT. This encodes CATMTANTGELFF.

The chain recombines TRBV18 with TRBJ1-3; 7 bases map to TRBD1. This CDR3 spans 17 amino acids. Germline V gene lookup returns CDR1 KGHSH and CDR2 LQKENI. J was trimmed by 3 bases and V by 2 bases; bases with no gene match: 10. DNA of the CDR3: TGTGCCAGCTCACCATTGGGACAGACGCTTGATGGAAACACCATATATTTT. Amino acid sequence: CASSPLGQTLDGNTIYF. The full variable domain, its missing parts supplied by reference TRBV18 and TRBJ1-3, is NAGVMQNPRHLVRRRGQEARLRCSPMKGHSHVYWYRQLPEEGLKFMVYLQKENIIDESGMPKERFSAEFPKEGPSILRIQQVVRGDSAAYFCASSPLGQTLDGNTIYFGEGSWLTVV.

This rearrangement joins TRBV5-1 to TRBJ2-2; tentatively, D is TRBD2 (5 bases). Trimming cost V 4 bases and J 0 bases, with 13 bases left between them. Germline values: CDR1 SGHRS, CDR2 YFSETQ. This CDR3 region has 16 residues. The CDR3 region has the DNA TGCGCCAGCAGCCCCGGACTCATTACGAACACCGGGGAGCTGTTTTTT. It codes for CASSPGLITNTGELFF.

V gene TRBV3-1 (or the pseudogene TRBV3-2) combines with J gene TRBJ1-5; 7 bases match TRBD1. The CDR3 runs to 15 residues. Trimming at V came to 0 bases and at J to 6 bases, leaving 5 bases not matched to a gene. CDR1 LGHDT and CDR2 YNNKEL come from the germline V gene (reference sequence). The chain's CDR3 is CASSQDRQGSQPQHF. For the CDR3, the DNA is TGTGCCAGCAGCCAAGATCGACAGGGAAGTCAGCCCCAGCATTTT.

V is TRBV5-6 and J is TRBJ2-5; 8 bases align to TRBD2. The CDR3 consists of 17 residues. The ends lost 0 bases at V and 4 bases at J; junction bases unmatched: 11. CDR1 and CDR2 from the germline V gene are SGHDT and YYEEEE. The CDR3 reads CASSLASGGRSLETQYF. DNA of the CDR3: TGTGCCAGCAGCTTGGCGAGCGGGGGCCGATCTCTAGAGACCCAGTACTTC.

The chain carries TRBV11-1 and TRBJ1-1; 7 bases line up with TRBD1. Germline values: CDR1 SGHAT, CDR2 FQDESV (reference sequence). The CDR3 contains 16 residues. J was trimmed by 6 bases and V by 2 bases; bases with no gene match: 12. The CDR3 is CASSLYRQGWKAEAFF. The CDR3 coding sequence is TGTGCCAGCAGCTTATATAGACAGGGATGGAAGGCTGAAGCTTTCTTT.

The CDR3 is CASSLTSGGLQETQYF. CDR3 coding DNA: TGTGCCAGCAGCTTAACTAGCGGGGGGCTGCAAGAGACCCAGTACTTC. This chain uses TRBV7-2 with TRBJ2-5; 12 bases agree with TRBD2. The trim removed 2 bases at V and 2 bases at J, leaving 3 bases unmatched. The CDR3 sequence is 16 residues long. Germline V gene lookup returns CDR1 SGHTA and CDR2 FQGNSA.

This sequence joins TRBV11-2 and TRBJ1-1, with D perhaps matching TRBD1 (6 bases). Germline CDR1 is SGHAT and CDR2 is FQNNGV. The CDR3 consists of 18 residues. Trimming removed 2 bases at V and 0 bases at J, with 19 bases between. CDR3 amino acids: CASSLFVRGRSLNTEAFF. The DNA of the CDR3 is TGTGCCAGCAGCTTATTCGTCCGGGGGCGGTCATTGAACACTGAAGCTTTCTTT.

J is TRBJ2-3 and V is TRBV3-1 (or the pseudogene TRBV3-2); D unclear. V was clipped by 1 base and J by 0 bases, with 8 bases between them. Germline V CDR1 and CDR2: LGHDT, YNNKEL (reference sequence). There are 15 residues in the CDR3. CDR3 amino acids: CASSQGAISTDTQYF. As DNA, the CDR3 is TGTGCCAGCAGCCAAGGGGCTATTAGCACAGATACGCAGTATTTT.

This clone was counted between two and nine times. The genes are TRBV12-3 or TRBV12-4 and TRBJ1-1; 8 bases map to TRBD1. The CDR3 is 13 residues long. After removal of 6 bases from V and 1 base from J, the junction contained 1 base not matched to a gene. The DNA for the CDR3 is TGTGCCAGCAGGGACAGGGAGAACACTGAAGCTTTCTTT. Translated, it gives CASRDRENTEAFF.

V and J are TRBV30 and TRBJ2-2; D is perhaps TRBD2 (6 bases). The CDR3 has 21 amino acids. Germline V gene data show CDR1 as GTSNPN and CDR2 as SVGIG (reference sequence). The V gene lost 1 base and the J gene lost 1 base, with 28 bases spanning the gap. The CDR3 sequence: CAWSGTSWGVSGSMNTGELFF. The CDR3 DNA is TGTGCCTGGAGTGGGACCTCATGGGGGGTTTCAGGTTCAATGAACACCGGGGAGCTGTTTTTT.

The gene calls are TRBV4-1 and TRBJ2-7; D is unresolved. Germline V gives CDR1 MGHRA, CDR2 YSYEKL. The CDR3 totals 13 residues. Trimming took off 0 bases at V and 7 bases at J, with 10 bases between the two ends. Here the CDR3 reads CASSQDLGQEQYV. CDR3 nucleotide sequence: TGCGCCAGCAGCCAAGACCTAGGGCAGGAGCAGTACGTC.

The chain employs TRBV5-1 and TRBJ1-1; possibly TRBD1 for D (5 bases). The CDR3 length is 13 residues. In germline, CDR1 is SGHRS, CDR2 YFSETQ. Trimming removed 5 bases at V and 2 bases at J, with 10 bases between. The DNA for the CDR3 is TGCGCCAGCAGGACGACAGCTAACACTGAAGCTTTCTTT. Encoded protein: CASRTTANTEAFF. Drawing the rest from reference TRBV5-1 and TRBJ1-1, the complete variable domain is KAGVTQTPRYLIKTRGQQVTLSCSPISGHRSVSWYQQTPGQGLQFLFEYFSETQRNKGNFPGRFSGRQFSNSRSEMNVSTLELGDSALYLCASRTTANTEAFFGQGTRLTVV.